This T cell receptor beta chain was sequenced for a study of blood T cell repertoires in COVID-19. Study processing details: It was from reference gene primer amplification that nucleated cell counts were estimated. Only in-frame clones appear in the TCRdb table, and some are missing; sequencing was by immunoSEQ multiplex PCR. D and trimming come from the DNA, and the V and J calls and clone size come from that table. The data hold 95,000 to 110,000 clones, with 85% to 90% observed a single time. With 5 bases clipped from V and 3 bases from J, the junction kept 12 bases outside the gene matches. The CDR3 is 17 amino acids. Germline loops: CDR1 LNHDA, CDR2 SQIVND (reference sequence).

This chain links TRBV19 with TRBJ2-3, with 9 positions matching TRBD2. The specimen sequenced was peripheral blood. This clonotype was sampled from a human donor in a cohort sampled during active COVID-19. The chain's CDR3 is CASSPIRAGGRTDTQYF. The CDR3 DNA follows: TGTGCCAGTAGTCCCATCCGGGCGGGGGGGAGGACAGATACGCAGTATTTT.